The rows below give T cell receptor beta chains drawn from one sample of a study of molecular identifiers for immune sequencing clone quantification. Via MiXCR, TCRdb re-called the PCR reads, giving one row per CDR3 protein. The sample has 490,000 or so distinct CDR3 sequences, under 30% seen once. Sequencing was performed on naive CD8+ T cells from blood, with Jurkat cell RNA spiked in. These receptor sequences come from a human donor in good health. Some libraries in this study had Jurkat cell RNA spiked in. The CDR3 runs from the conserved cysteine through the conserved F or W. Each record gives: clone size, D gene, J gene, V gene, CDR3 DNA, CDR3 protein. The D gene is left open where the match is weak. The size of a clone is reported for some rows only, either as once, few or many, or as a class for expanded clones.

>few|TRBD1|TRBJ2-7|TRBV16
TGTGCCAGCAGCCCCAACCGGGACAGGACAAGGGAGCAGTACTTC
CASSPNRDRTREQYF
>many|TRBD2|TRBJ2-7|TRBV20-1
TGCAGTGCTAGAGACTCCGGGCTAGCGGTCTACGAGCAGTACTTC
CSARDSGLAVYEQYF
>many|NA|TRBJ2-6|TRBV6-5
TGTGCCACCGCAGCGGGACACATCTCTGGGGCCAACGTCCTGACTTTC
CATAAGHISGANVLTF
>many|NA|TRBJ2-2|TRBV9
TGTGCCAGCAGCGGGACAGCGAACACCGGGGAGCTGTTTTTT
CASSGTANTGELFF
>NA|NA|TRBJ1-1|TRBV16
TGTGCCAGCAGCCAATTGAAGAACACTGAAGCTTCCTTT
CASSQLKNTEASF
>NA|NA|TRBJ2-3|TRBV6-6
TGTGCCAGCAGTTACTCAGTTAGTGGGTTCCCCTTTTCGGATACGCAGTATTTT
CASSYSVSGFPFSDTQYF
>few|NA|TRBJ2-7|TRBV4-1
TGCGCCAGCAGCCAAGGGCAGGGGAAGAGTTACGAGCAGTACTTC
CASSQGQGKSYEQYF
>few|TRBD1|TRBJ1-2|TRBV6-6
TGTGCCAGCAGTTACTCGGGACAGGGGGATAACTATGGCTACACCTTC
CASSYSGQGDNYGYTF
>many|TRBD1|TRBJ2-7|TRBV7-9
TGTGCCAGCAGCCCCGGGACAGGGGGTGTCGAGCAGTACTTC
CASSPGTGGVEQYF
>many|NA|TRBJ2-3|TRBV7-9
TGTGCCAGCAGCTCCCCTCGAGGGGGATCGACAGATACGCAGTATTTT
CASSSPRGGSTDTQYF
>many|NA|TRBJ2-1|TRBV7-9
TGTGCCAGCAGCCTCACAGGAACCAATGAGCAGTTCTTC
CASSLTGTNEQFF
>once|TRBD2|TRBJ2-7|TRBV6-1
TGTGCCAGCAGTGAAAGAGCCCGGATTAGCGGGAGCCTATACGAGCAGTACTTC
CASSERARISGSLYEQYF
>many|NA|TRBJ2-7|TRBV6-5
TGTGCCAGCAGTTTGTCTGGGCAGGGGCTAGTATACGAGCAGTACTTC
CASSLSGQGLVYEQYF
>few|TRBD2|TRBJ2-5|TRBV11-2
TGTGCCAGCAGCTCGACATACGGGACTAGCGAGAGTTCAGAGACCCAGTACTTC
CASSSTYGTSESSETQYF
>many|NA|TRBJ1-5|TRBV6-2/TRBV6-3
TGTGCCAGCAGTTTGGGACACGATGATCAGCCCCAGCATTTT
CASSLGHDDQPQHF
>few|NA|TRBJ2-7|TRBV27
TGTGCCAGCAGTCCCCGGGTGAATGCCTACGAGCAGTACTTC
CASSPRVNAYEQYF
>many|NA|TRBJ2-7|TRBV4-1
TGCGCCAGCAGCCAAGATTCCCGGGTTGTCCCCTACGAGCAGTACTTC
CASSQDSRVVPYEQYF
>few|TRBD2|TRBJ2-5|TRBV4-3
TGCGCCAGCAGCCAAGATCAATTGAGCGGGGGACTCCAAGAGACCCAGTACTTC
CASSQDQLSGGLQETQYF
>NA|NA|TRBJ1-4|TRBV7-7
TGTGCCAGCAGCAAAGAGCTCGGAAATGAAAAACTGTTTTTT
CASSKELGNEKLFF
>once|TRBD1|TRBJ1-1|TRBV28
TGTGCCAGCGACACAGGGGGCGGCACTGAAGCTTTCTTT
CASDTGGGTEAFF
>many|NA|TRBJ2-6|TRBV6-5
TGTGCCAGCAGTAGAAGGACAGTCTCCGGGGCCAACGTCCTGACTTTC
CASSRRTVSGANVLTF
>few|TRBD1|TRBJ2-7|TRBV7-2
TGTGCCAGCAGCTTTACGGGGACAGGGGCTCCCTACGAGCAGTACTTC
CASSFTGTGAPYEQYF
>few|NA|TRBJ2-7|TRBV2
TGTGCCAGCCATGGCGAGGGCTACGAGCAGTACTTC
CASHGEGYEQYF
>few|NA|TRBJ1-2|TRBV19
TGTGCCAGTAGTATCAGTATGACAGGCCATGGCTACACCTTC
CASSISMTGHGYTF
>few|NA|TRBJ2-2|TRBV10-3
TGTGCCATCAGTGACAGGACGAACACCGGGGAGCTGTTTTTT
CAISDRTNTGELFF
>NA|NA|TRBJ2-3|TRBV5-1
TGCGCCAGCAGCTTGGAAACGGGAATCGATACGCAGTATTTT
CASSLETGIDTQYF
>NA|NA|TRBJ2-2|TRBV7-6
TGTGCCAGCAGCTTAAGGGTTGAGGTTGGGGCCGGGGAGCTGTTTTTT
CASSLRVEVGAGELFF
>NA|NA|TRBJ2-7|TRBV19
TGTGCCAGTAGTCCCTCATCCCGAGAGATCTACGAGCAGTACTTC
CASSPSSREIYEQYF
>few|NA|TRBJ2-7|TRBV2
TGTGCCAGCAGTCCGATTACCTACGAGCAGTACTTC
CASSPITYEQYF
>NA|TRBD1|TRBJ2-2|TRBV6-2/TRBV6-3
TGTGCCAGCAGGAAAGCGGGACAGGGGTACGGGGAGCTGTTTTTT
CASRKAGQGYGELFF
>NA|NA|TRBJ2-7|TRBV19
TGTGCCAGTAGTACTGAAGCCCCGGTACAGGATCGGGAGCAGTACTTC
CASSTEAPVQDREQYF
>once|NA|TRBJ1-1|TRBV4-3
TGCGCCAGCAGCCAAGATTGGGCCGAGAACACTGAAGCTTTCTTT
CASSQDWAENTEAFF
>NA|NA|TRBJ1-1|TRBV27
TGTGCCAGCAGTTCATCCCCTAATCCGATCACTGAAGCTTTCTTT
CASSSSPNPITEAFF
>few|NA|TRBJ2-5|TRBV7-9
TGTGCCAGCAGCTTAGTGGCATCGACAGGCCAAGAGACCCAGTACTTC
CASSLVASTGQETQYF
>many|TRBD2|TRBJ2-3|TRBV20-1
TGCAGTGCTAGAGAAAGCGGGAGCTTCACAGATACGCAGTATTTT
CSARESGSFTDTQYF
>many|TRBD2|TRBJ2-7|TRBV7-2
TGTGCCAGCAGCCCACAGTTTACTAGCGGGACAAGATACGACGAGCAGTACTTC
CASSPQFTSGTRYDEQYF
>many|NA|TRBJ2-3|TRBV7-9
TGTGCCAGCAGCCCCCTTAGGTCGGGAGCAGATACGCAGTATTTT
CASSPLRSGADTQYF
>NA|TRBD2|TRBJ2-5|TRBV6-5
TGTGCCAGCACCACTAGCGGGGGAGATCAAGAGACCCAGTACTTC
CASTTSGGDQETQYF
>NA|NA|TRBJ2-7|TRBV29-1
TGCAGCGTTGAGAGCAGGGAAACCCCCTACGAGCAGTACTTC
CSVESRETPYEQYF
>NA|TRBD1|TRBJ2-2|TRBV7-9
TGTGCCAGCAGCCCACCAGATCACAGGGGCGTCAACACCGGGGAGCTGTTTTTT
CASSPPDHRGVNTGELFF
>many|NA|TRBJ1-1|TRBV14
TGTGCCAGCAGCCCGAGGGCACAGTTCACTGAAGCTTTCTTT
CASSPRAQFTEAFF
>NA|TRBD1|TRBJ2-7|TRBV5-1
TGCGCCAGCAGCTTTGGGGACAGCTCCTACGAGCAGTACTTC
CASSFGDSSYEQYF
>many|TRBD1|TRBJ2-7|TRBV29-1
TGCAGCGTACCGGGACAGTTCTCTGTTTCCTACGAGCAGTACTTC
CSVPGQFSVSYEQYF